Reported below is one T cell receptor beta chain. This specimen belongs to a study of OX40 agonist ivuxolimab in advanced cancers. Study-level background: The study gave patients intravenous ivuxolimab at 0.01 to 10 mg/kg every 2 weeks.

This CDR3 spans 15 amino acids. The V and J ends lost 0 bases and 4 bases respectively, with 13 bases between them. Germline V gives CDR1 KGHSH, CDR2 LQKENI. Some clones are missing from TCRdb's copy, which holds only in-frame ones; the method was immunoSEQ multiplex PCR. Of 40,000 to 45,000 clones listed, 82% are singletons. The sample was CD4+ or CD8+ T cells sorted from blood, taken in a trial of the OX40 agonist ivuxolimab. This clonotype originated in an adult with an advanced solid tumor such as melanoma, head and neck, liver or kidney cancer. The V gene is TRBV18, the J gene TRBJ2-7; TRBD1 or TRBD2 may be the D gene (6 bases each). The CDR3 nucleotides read TGTGCCAGCTCACCACCCCGGGGGCAAACTTACGAGCAGTACTTC. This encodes CASSPPRGQTYEQYF.